This TCR beta chain comes out of a study of breast tumors, draining lymph nodes, adjacent tissues. Study results and caveats: Compared with lymph nodes, tumors were less diverse; compared with nontumor tissue, more.

Germline V gene sequence: CDR1 SGHRS, CDR2 YFSETQ. The CDR3 contains 15 residues. Trimming stripped 0 bases from V and 7 bases from J, with 13 bases between. The lymph nodes were axillary draining lymph nodes from breast cancer patients. TCRdb recomputed calls from the multiplex PCR reads with MiXCR, one row per CDR3 protein. The sample includes under 250,000 distinct CDR3 sequences, 32% of them seen just once. This clonotype was counted many times. The target antigen is unknown. The TCR was taken from a female donor with breast cancer. Some clones in this sample may be carry-over from other donors' samples. V and J are TRBV5-1 and TRBJ1-4, with D perhaps TRBD1 (5 bases). The sequenced sample consisted of axillary lymph node tissue. The CDR3 region has the DNA TGCGCCAGCAGCTTGGGGGTGACAGAACTTGAAAAACTGTTTTTT. Its protein is CASSLGVTELEKLFF.